The sequence of this T cell receptor beta chain was determined in a study of cytomegalovirus exposure and HLA in healthy donors. PCR employed 60 Vbeta and 13 Jbeta primers. The repertoire was sequenced with immunoSEQ multiplex PCR; TCRdb's copy has only in-frame clones and lacks some. The sample shows 100,000 to 150,000 clones, approximately 83% of them seen only once. About this clone: Its matching antigen is unknown.

Study-level points and caveats: Accurate prediction of HLA-A and HLA-B alleles (for most subjects) was reportedly achieved from TCR beta sequences. Researchers left out some V segments, among them TRBV6-2 and TRBV6-3, as indistinguishable. Donors belonging to an Asian-associated ancestry cluster reportedly showed fewer N-insertions in productive TCRs than the 666-donor mean, according to what a later analysis found. Prior analysis indicated that the majority of TCR beta V segments exhibited productivity approximately 87% or approximately 30% of the time.

The CDR3 extends over 15 amino acids. Germline CDR1 and CDR2: MNHNY and SVGAGI (reference sequence). The J segment lost 5 bases and the V segment lost 0 bases, leaving 7 bases of the junction unmatched. The V and J genes are TRBV6-6 and TRBJ2-7, with TRBD2 matching over 7 bases. What was sequenced was PBMCs. This clonotype was sampled from a middle-aged woman in good health and CMV-seropositive. CDR3 sequence: CASSYSGSGGNEQYF. CDR3 sequence (DNA): TGTGCCAGCAGTTACTCGGGGTCCGGGGGGAACGAGCAGTACTTC.